This T cell receptor (beta chain) derives from a study of cytomegalovirus exposure and HLA in healthy donors. Looked up from germline, CDR1 is KGHSH and CDR2 is LQKENI. The CDR3 spans 15 residues. The ends were cut back, 3 bases at V and 1 base at J, with 9 bases in the middle. The study ran its PCR with 60 Vbeta and 13 Jbeta primers. Sequencing was performed with immunoSEQ multiplex PCR; in TCRdb, only in-frame clones are kept and a portion is missing. The sample yields over 150,000 clones, about 71% seen once. This TCR was recovered from a middle-aged man in good health and CMV-seronegative. Source material: PBMCs. The chain couples TRBV18 to TRBJ1-4; possibly TRBD1 for D (5 bases). DNA for the CDR3: TGTGCCAGCTCACCCCCCGGGGGAACTAATGAAAAACTGTTTTTT. This gives the protein CASSPPGGTNEKLFF.